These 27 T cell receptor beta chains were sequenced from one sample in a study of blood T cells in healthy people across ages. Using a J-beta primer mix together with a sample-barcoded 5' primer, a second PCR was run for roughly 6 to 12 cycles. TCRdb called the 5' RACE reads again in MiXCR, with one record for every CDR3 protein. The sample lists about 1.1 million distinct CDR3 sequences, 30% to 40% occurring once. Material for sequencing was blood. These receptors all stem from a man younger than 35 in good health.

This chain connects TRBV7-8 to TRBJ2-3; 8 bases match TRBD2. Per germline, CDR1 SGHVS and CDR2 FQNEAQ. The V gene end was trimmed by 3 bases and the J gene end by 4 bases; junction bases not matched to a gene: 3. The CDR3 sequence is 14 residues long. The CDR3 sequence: CASSLARGADTQYF. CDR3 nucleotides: TGTGCCAGCAGCTTGGCGCGGGGGGCAGATACGCAGTATTTT.

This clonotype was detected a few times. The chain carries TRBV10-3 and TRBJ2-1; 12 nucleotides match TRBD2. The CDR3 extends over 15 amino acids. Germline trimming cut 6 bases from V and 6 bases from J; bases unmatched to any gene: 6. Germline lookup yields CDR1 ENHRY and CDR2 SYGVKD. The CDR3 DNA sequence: TGTGCCATCAGCTCTAGCGGGGGGGCTAGCAATGAGCAGTTCTTC. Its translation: CAISSSGGASNEQFF.

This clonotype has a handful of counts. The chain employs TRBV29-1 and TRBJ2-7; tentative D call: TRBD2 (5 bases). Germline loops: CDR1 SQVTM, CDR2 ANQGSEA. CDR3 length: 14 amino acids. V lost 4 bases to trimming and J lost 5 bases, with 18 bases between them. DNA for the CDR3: TGCAGCGTTGTTGTTCGGGGAACCCAGGACGAGCAGTACTTC. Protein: CSVVVRGTQDEQYF.

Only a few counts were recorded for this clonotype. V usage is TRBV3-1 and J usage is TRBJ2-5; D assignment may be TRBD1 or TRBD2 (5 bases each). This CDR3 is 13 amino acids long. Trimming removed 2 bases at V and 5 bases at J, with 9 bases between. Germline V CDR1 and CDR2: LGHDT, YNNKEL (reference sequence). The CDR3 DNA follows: TGTGCCAGCAGCCAAAATCGGGACGAGACCCAGTACTTC. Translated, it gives CASSQNRDETQYF.

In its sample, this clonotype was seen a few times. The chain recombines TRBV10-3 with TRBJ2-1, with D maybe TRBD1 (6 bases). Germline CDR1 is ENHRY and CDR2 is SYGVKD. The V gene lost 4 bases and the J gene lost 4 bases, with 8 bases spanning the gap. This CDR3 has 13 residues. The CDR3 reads CAISGQVYNEQFF. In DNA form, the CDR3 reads TGTGCCATCAGTGGACAGGTGTACAATGAGCAGTTCTTC.

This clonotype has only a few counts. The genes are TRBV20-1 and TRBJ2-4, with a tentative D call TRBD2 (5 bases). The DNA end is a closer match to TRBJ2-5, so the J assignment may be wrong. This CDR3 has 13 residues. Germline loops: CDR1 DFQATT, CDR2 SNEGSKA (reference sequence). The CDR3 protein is CSARVGSAETQYF. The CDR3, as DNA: TGCAGTGCTAGAGTGGGTAGCGCCGAGACCCAGTACTTC.

DNA for the CDR3: TGTGCCAGCAGTTTGGCGGACCTTCTGAACACCGGGGAGCTGTTTTTT. Protein product: CASSLADLLNTGELFF. The chain employs TRBV28 and TRBJ2-2; D ambiguous. Germline CDR1 is MDHEN and CDR2 is SYDVKM. V lost 3 bases and J 1 base, leaving 12 bases between the germline ends. The CDR3 totals 16 residues.

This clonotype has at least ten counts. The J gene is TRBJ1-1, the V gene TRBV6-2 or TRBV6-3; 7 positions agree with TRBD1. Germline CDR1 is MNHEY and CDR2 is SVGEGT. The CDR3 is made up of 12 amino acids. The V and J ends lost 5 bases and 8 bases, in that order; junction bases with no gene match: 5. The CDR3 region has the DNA TGTGCCAGCAGTCCGGGGACAGCCGAAGCTTTCTTT. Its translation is CASSPGTAEAFF.

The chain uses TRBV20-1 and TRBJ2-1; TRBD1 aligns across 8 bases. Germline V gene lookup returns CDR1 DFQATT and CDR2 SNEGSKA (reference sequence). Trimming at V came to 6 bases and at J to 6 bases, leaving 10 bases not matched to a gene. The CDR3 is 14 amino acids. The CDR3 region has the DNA TGCAGTGCCGGAGGTGGACAGGGTTCCAATGAGCAGTTCTTC. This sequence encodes CSAGGGQGSNEQFF.

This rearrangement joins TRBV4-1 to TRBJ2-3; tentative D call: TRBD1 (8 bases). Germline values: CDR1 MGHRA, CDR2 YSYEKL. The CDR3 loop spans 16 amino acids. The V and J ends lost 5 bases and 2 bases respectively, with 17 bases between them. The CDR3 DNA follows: TGCGCCAGCAGCACCCTCACAGGGGGGGACACAGATACGCAGTATTTT. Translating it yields CASSTLTGGDTDTQYF.

The CDR3 loop reads CASSYDRGGDTQYF. The CDR3 bases are TGTGCCAGCAGTTATGACAGGGGAGGCGATACGCAGTATTTT. The chain carries TRBV6-2 or TRBV6-3 and TRBJ2-3, with TRBD1 identical over 8 bases. V dropped 3 bases and J dropped 6; count of bases not matched to a gene: 5. Looked up from germline, CDR1 is MNHEY and CDR2 is SVGEGT. CDR3 length: 14 residues.

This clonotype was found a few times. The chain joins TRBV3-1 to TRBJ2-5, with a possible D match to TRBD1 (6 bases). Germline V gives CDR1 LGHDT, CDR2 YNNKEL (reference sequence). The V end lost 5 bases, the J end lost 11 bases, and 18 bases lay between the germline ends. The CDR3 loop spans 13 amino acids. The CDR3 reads CASSNYRDNEQYF. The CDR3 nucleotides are TGTGCCAGCAGCAATTACAGGGACAATGAGCAGTACTTC.

CDR3 region: CASRLTSGGTNEQFF. In nucleotides, the CDR3 is TGTGCCAGCAGATTGACTAGCGGGGGTACCAATGAGCAGTTCTTC. V gene TRBV6-5 combines with J gene TRBJ2-1, with 12 positions matching TRBD2. J was trimmed by 6 bases and V by 6 bases; bases with no gene match: 6. CDR3 size: 15 residues. Germline CDR1 is MNHEY and CDR2 is SVGAGI.

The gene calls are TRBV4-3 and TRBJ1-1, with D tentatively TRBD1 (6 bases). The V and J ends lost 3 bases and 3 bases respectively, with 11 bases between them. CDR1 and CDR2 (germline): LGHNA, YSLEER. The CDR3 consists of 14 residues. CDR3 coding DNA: TGCGCCAGCAGCCATTCTGACAGGTACACTGAAGCTTTCTTT. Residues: CASSHSDRYTEAFF.

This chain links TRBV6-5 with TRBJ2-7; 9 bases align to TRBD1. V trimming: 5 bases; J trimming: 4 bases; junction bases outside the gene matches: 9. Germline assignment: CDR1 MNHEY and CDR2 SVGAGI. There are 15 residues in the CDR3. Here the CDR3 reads CASSDAGTGIYEQYF. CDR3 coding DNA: TGTGCCAGCAGTGACGCCGGGACAGGGATTTACGAGCAGTACTTC.

In DNA, the CDR3 is TGCGCCAGCAGCCGTGGACCCGCGGACACCGGGGAGCTGTTTTTT. It specifies CASSRGPADTGELFF. This rearrangement joins TRBV5-1 to TRBJ2-2; no clear D gene. The V end lost 4 bases, the J end lost 3 bases, and 13 bases lay between the germline ends. The CDR3 has 15 amino acids. Germline CDR1 reads SGHRS; CDR2 reads YFSETQ.

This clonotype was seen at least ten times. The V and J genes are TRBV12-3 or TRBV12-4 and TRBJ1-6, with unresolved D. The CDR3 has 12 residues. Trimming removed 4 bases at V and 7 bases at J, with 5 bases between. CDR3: CASSSANSPLHF. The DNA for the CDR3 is TGTGCCAGCAGTTCCGCCAATTCACCCCTCCACTTT.

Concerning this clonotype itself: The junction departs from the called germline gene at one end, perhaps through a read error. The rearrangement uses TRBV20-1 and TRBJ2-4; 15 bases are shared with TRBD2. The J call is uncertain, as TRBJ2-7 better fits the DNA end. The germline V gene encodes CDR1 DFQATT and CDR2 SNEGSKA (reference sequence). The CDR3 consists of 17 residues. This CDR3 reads CSARPGLAGGISDEQYF. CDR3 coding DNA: TGCAGTGCTAGGCCGGGACTAGCGGGGGGTATCTCCGACGAGCAGTACTTC.

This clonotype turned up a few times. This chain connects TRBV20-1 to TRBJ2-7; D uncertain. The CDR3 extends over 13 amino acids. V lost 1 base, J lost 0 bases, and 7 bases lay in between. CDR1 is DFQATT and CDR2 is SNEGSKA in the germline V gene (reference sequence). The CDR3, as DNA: TGCAGTGCTAGAGGGGTTAACTCCTACGAGCAGTACTTC. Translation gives CSARGVNSYEQYF.

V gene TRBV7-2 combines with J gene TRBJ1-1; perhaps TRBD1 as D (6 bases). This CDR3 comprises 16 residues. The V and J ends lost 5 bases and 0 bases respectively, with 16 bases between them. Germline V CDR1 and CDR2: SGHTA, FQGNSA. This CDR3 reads CASSQGRRYLNTEAFF. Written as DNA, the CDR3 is TGTGCCAGCAGCCAGGGGAGGCGGTATCTGAACACTGAAGCTTTCTTT.

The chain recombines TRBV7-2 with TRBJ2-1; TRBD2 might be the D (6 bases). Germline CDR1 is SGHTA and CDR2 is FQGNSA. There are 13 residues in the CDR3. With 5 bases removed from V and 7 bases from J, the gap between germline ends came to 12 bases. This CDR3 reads CASSAGIGNEQFF. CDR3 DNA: TGTGCCAGCAGCGCGGGAATCGGGAATGAGCAGTTCTTC.

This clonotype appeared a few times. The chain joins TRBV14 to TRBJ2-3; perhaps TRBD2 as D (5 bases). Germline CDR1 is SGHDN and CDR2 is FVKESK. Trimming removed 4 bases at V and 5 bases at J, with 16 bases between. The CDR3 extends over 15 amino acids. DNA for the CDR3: TGTGCCAGCAGCCCCCGTGTCGGCGAGGGAGATACGCAGTATTTT. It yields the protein CASSPRVGEGDTQYF.

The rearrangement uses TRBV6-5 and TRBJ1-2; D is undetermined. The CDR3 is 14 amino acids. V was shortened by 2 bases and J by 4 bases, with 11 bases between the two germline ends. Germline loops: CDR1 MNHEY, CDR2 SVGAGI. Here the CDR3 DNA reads TGTGCCAGCAGTTACGATAGGACGGGCTATGGCTACACCTTC. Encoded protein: CASSYDRTGYGYTF.

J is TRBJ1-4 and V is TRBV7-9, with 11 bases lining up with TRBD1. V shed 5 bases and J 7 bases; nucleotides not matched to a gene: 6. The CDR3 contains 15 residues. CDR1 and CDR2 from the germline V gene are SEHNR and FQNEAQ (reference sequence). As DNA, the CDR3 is TGTGCCAGCAGCAATACCGGGACAGGGGGTGAAAAACTGTTTTTT. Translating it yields CASSNTGTGGEKLFF.

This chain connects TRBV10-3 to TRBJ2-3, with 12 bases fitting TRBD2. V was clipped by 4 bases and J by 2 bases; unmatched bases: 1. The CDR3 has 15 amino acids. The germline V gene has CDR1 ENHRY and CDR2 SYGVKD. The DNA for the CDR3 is TGTGCCATCAGTGGGACTAGCGGGGCCACAGATACGCAGTATTTT. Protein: CAISGTSGATDTQYF.

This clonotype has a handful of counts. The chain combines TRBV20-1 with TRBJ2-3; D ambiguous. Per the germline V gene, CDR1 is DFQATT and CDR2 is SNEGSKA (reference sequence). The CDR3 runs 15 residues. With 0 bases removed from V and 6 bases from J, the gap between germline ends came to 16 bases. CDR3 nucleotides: TGCAGTGCTAGAGATCACCGGGCTTGGACGGATACGCAGTATTTT. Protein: CSARDHRAWTDTQYF.

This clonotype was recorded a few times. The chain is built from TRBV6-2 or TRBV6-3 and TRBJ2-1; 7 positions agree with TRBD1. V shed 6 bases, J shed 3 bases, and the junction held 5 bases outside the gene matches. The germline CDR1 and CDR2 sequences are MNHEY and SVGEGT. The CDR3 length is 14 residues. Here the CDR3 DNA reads TGTGCCAGCAGCCCGGGACAGAACTACAATGAGCAGTTCTTC. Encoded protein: CASSPGQNYNEQFF.